Below are 22 T cell receptor beta chains sequenced from a single sample in a study of long-term antiretroviral therapy in people with HIV. The assay, immunoSEQ v3.0, was run at survey level. Data came from immunoSEQ multiplex PCR; TCRdb stores just in-frame clones and leaves some out. Of some 10,000 clones in the sample, 80% to 90% are singletons; the top ten hold about 20%. Specimen: unsorted PBMCs, collected 0.2 years before starting antiretroviral therapy. The receptors here all came from a woman aged 40 to 50 with HIV.

This sequence joins TRBV6-5 and TRBJ1-1; the D gene is possibly TRBD1 (6 bases). V was shortened by 5 bases and J by 1 base, with 11 bases between the two germline ends. Germline-derived CDR1 and CDR2 are MNHEY and SVGAGI. CDR3 size: 14 residues. DNA for the CDR3: TGTGCCAGCAGTCGGACAGTGTCGAACACTGAAGCTTTCTTT. Its protein product is CASSRTVSNTEAFF.

This clone was found a few times. V and J are TRBV4-3 and TRBJ1-1; D is undetermined. The V gene's germline CDR1 is LGHNA and CDR2 YSLEER. The CDR3 totals 15 residues. V lost 0 bases and J 4 bases, leaving 12 bases between the germline ends. The CDR3 DNA follows: TGCGCCAGCAGCCAAGATTGGGTGAGCGGCACTGAAGCTTTCTTT. Amino acid sequence: CASSQDWVSGTEAFF.

The chain is built from TRBV7-9 and TRBJ2-4, with D maybe TRBD1 (5 bases). Trimming removed 11 bases at V and 0 bases at J, with 23 bases between. This CDR3 region has 17 residues. Germline V gene sequence: CDR1 SEHNR, CDR2 FQNEAQ (reference sequence). The CDR3 spells CAPPGQGRTLAKNIQYF. The DNA for the CDR3 is TGTGCCCCCCCCGGCCAGGGCAGAACACTAGCCAAAAACATTCAGTACTTC.

This clone was recorded only once. V gene TRBV15 combines with J gene TRBJ2-7; 8 nucleotides line up with TRBD1. CDR3 length equals 15 residues. V shed 1 base and J 1 base; nucleotides not matched to a gene: 3. The germline V gene encodes CDR1 LNHNV and CDR2 YYDKDF (reference sequence). CDR3 sequence reads: CATSRGQGSSYEQYF. CDR3 DNA sequence: TGTGCCACCAGCAGAGGACAGGGGAGTTCCTACGAGCAGTACTTC.

This chain connects TRBV2 to TRBJ2-7, with D unclear. The CDR3 contains 11 residues. Trimming removed 7 bases at V and 4 bases at J, with 8 bases between. Germline-derived CDR1 and CDR2 are SNHLY and FYNNEI. The CDR3 DNA reads as TGTGCCAGCACAGCTCAGTACGAGCAGTACTTC. Its protein is CASTAQYEQYF.

The chain couples TRBV19 to TRBJ1-4; 7 bases fit TRBD1. The V segment lost 2 bases and the J segment 7 bases; nucleotides outside the gene matches: 4. Germline CDR1 is LNHDA and CDR2 is SQIVND (reference sequence). The CDR3 consists of 14 residues. DNA for the CDR3: TGTGCCAGTAGTATACGGACAGGCGGTGAAAAACTGTTTTTT. This translates into CASSIRTGGEKLFF.

The chain is built from TRBV19 and TRBJ2-7; the D gene could be TRBD1 or TRBD2 (5 bases each). Trimming took off 6 bases at V and 7 bases at J, with 25 bases between the two ends. Looked up from germline, CDR1 is LNHDA and CDR2 is SQIVND (reference sequence). The CDR3 is 16 residues long. The CDR3 region is CASSPMRDVGTREQYF. CDR3 nucleotides: TGTGCCAGTAGCCCTATGAGGGACGTCGGGACCCGGGAGCAGTACTTC.

The V call is TRBV4-3, the J call TRBJ2-4; TRBD2 matches at 10 bases. The CDR3 has 19 residues. J gave up 6 bases and V 1 base, and 15 bases lay outside the gene matches. Germline V gene lookup returns CDR1 LGHNA and CDR2 YSLEER. DNA for the CDR3: TGCGCCAGCAGCCAAGGTCGGCTAGCGGGGGCTTCGAGGGGAAACATTCAGTACTTC. Protein: CASSQGRLAGASRGNIQYF.

This chain uses TRBV6-5 with TRBJ2-3; D unclear. The CDR3 runs to 14 residues. Germline assignment: CDR1 MNHEY and CDR2 SVGAGI. Trimming pared 2 bases from V and 3 bases from J, leaving 9 bases between. CDR3 DNA sequence: TGTGCCAGCAGTTACCTGTCGCGGACAGATACGCAGTATTTT. Translated: CASSYLSRTDTQYF.

The rearrangement uses TRBV15 and TRBJ1-4; D might be TRBD1 (6 bases). The length of the CDR3 is 16 residues. V gave up 0 bases and J gave up 5 bases, with 13 bases separating them. Germline loops: CDR1 LNHNV, CDR2 YYDKDF (reference sequence). The CDR3 loop is CATSRDRGALNEKLFF. CDR3 DNA: TGTGCCACCAGCAGAGATAGGGGGGCCCTAAATGAAAAACTGTTTTTT.

The CDR3 DNA follows: TGTGCCAGTCCTTCAGGAGGGGGGGACTACAATGAGCAGTTCTTC. It translates to CASPSGGGDYNEQFF. V usage is TRBV19 and J usage is TRBJ2-1; D possibly corresponds to TRBD2 (7 bases). Germline CDR1 reads LNHDA; CDR2 reads SQIVND (reference sequence). The V and J ends lost 8 bases and 3 bases respectively, with 17 bases between them. The CDR3 has 15 residues.

The sample holds one count of this clone. The chain links TRBV10-2 to TRBJ2-5, with 13 nucleotides matching TRBD2. The CDR3 runs 17 residues. Germline assignment: CDR1 WSHSY and CDR2 SAAADI. The V segment lost 2 bases and the J segment 5 bases; nucleotides outside the gene matches: 8. DNA of the CDR3: TGCGCCAGCAGTGAGCCCTTGACTAGCGGGGGGTTGGAGACCCAGTACTTC. It yields the protein CASSEPLTSGGLETQYF.

This clone has a handful of counts. The CDR3 sequence: CASSSTGGAEAFF. CDR3 coding DNA: TGTGCCAGCAGCTCAACAGGGGGAGCTGAAGCTTTCTTT. The chain uses TRBV7-9 and TRBJ1-1; 8 nucleotides match TRBD1. The V gene end was trimmed by 4 bases and the J gene end by 6 bases; junction bases not matched to a gene: 4. The CDR3 covers 13 residues. The germline CDR1 and CDR2 sequences are SEHNR and FQNEAQ (reference sequence).

V is TRBV2 and J is TRBJ1-4; tentative D call: TRBD1 (5 bases). Germline CDR1 is SNHLY and CDR2 is FYNNEI. CDR3 length equals 15 residues. Deletions cut 9 bases from V and 0 bases from J, with 14 bases between. CDR3 in amino acids: CASLEGKSTNEKLFF. Here the CDR3 DNA reads TGTGCCAGTCTTGAGGGGAAGTCAACTAATGAAAAACTGTTTTTT.

The CDR3 region is CASRRTAENTEAFF. The CDR3 DNA sequence: TGTGCCAGTAGAAGAACCGCGGAGAACACTGAAGCTTTCTTT. This chain connects TRBV19 to TRBJ1-1; D remains ambiguous. Germline-derived CDR1 and CDR2 are LNHDA and SQIVND (reference sequence). The ends were cut back, 6 bases at V and 1 base at J, with 12 bases in the middle. The CDR3 is 14 amino acids.

The chain links TRBV7-2 to TRBJ2-2; 11 bases are shared with TRBD2. CDR3 size: 15 residues. V was clipped by 5 bases and J by 5 bases; unmatched bases: 4. Per the germline V gene, CDR1 is SGHTA and CDR2 is FQGNSA. Here the CDR3 reads CASSPGLAETGELFF. CDR3 nucleotides: TGTGCCAGCAGCCCGGGACTAGCGGAGACCGGGGAGCTGTTTTTT.

Judged by abundance, this clone is medium-sized. This chain links TRBV5-5 with TRBJ1-2; no clear D. CDR1 is SGHKS, CDR2 YYEKEE, per germline (reference sequence). CDR3 length: 13 residues. The V end was cut by 0 bases, the J end by 2 bases, with 5 bases between. CDR3 sequence: CASSLANNYGYTF. As DNA, the CDR3 is TGTGCCAGCAGCTTGGCCAACAACTATGGCTACACCTTC.

This clone has more than one count but fewer than ten. The V and J genes are TRBV19 and TRBJ2-1; D gene uncertain. Trimming cost V 5 bases and J 4 bases, with 3 bases left between them. Germline V gene data show CDR1 as LNHDA and CDR2 as SQIVND (reference sequence). The CDR3 is made up of 11 amino acids. Here the CDR3 DNA reads TGTGCCAGTAGTCTGTACAATGAGCAGTTCTTC. It translates to CASSLYNEQFF.

The chain links TRBV6-1 to TRBJ1-2; D uncertain. The CDR3 spans 14 residues. The V end was cut by 6 bases, the J end by 2 bases, with 13 bases between. Germline CDR1 is MNHNS and CDR2 is SASEGT. The CDR3 sequence is CASSLGPGNYGYTF. The DNA of the CDR3 is TGTGCCAGCAGCCTCGGGCCGGGGAACTATGGCTACACCTTC.

The chain is built from TRBV11-2 and TRBJ2-7; D remains ambiguous. CDR1 and CDR2 (germline): SGHAT, FQNNGV. V was trimmed by 5 bases and J by 1 base, leaving 18 bases between them. The CDR3 is 16 residues long. The CDR3 nucleotides read TGTGCCAGCAGCCGGGTGCGCGGTCGGGCTTCCTACGAGCAGTACTTC. It codes for CASSRVRGRASYEQYF.

This chain joins TRBV18 and TRBJ1-2; TRBD1 matches at 12 bases. The CDR3 has 17 residues. With V trimmed by 3 bases and J by 8 bases, 13 bases remained unmatched. CDR1 and CDR2 from the germline V gene are KGHSH and LQKENI. The CDR3 coding sequence is TGTGCCAGCTCACCTACCTCCCCGGGACAGGGGGCTATCGGCTACACCTTC. Translating gives CASSPTSPGQGAIGYTF.

This clone was detected only a few times. The rearrangement joins TRBV7-3 to TRBJ1-2, with 8 nucleotides matching TRBD1. V was clipped by 5 bases and J by 7 bases; unmatched bases: 9. Germline assignment: CDR1 SGHTA and CDR2 FQGTGA. The CDR3 runs to 14 residues. Written as DNA, the CDR3 is TGTGCCAGCAGCCAAGGACAGGGCTTTGGTGGCTACACCTTC. Translation: CASSQGQGFGGYTF. Full variable domain (outside the CDR3, taken from reference TRBV7-3 and TRBJ1-2): GAGVSQTPSNKVTEKGKYVELRCDPISGHTALYWYRQSLGQGPEFLIYFQGTGAADDSGLPNDRFFAVRPEGSVSTLKIQRTERGDSAVYLCASSQGQGFGGYTFGSGTRLTVV.